This T cell receptor beta chain is from a study of cytomegalovirus exposure and HLA in healthy donors. This clone occurred a few times. Germline values: CDR1 SGHTA, CDR2 FQGTGA. The ends were cut back, 5 bases at V and 7 bases at J, with 12 bases in the middle. The CDR3 has 12 residues. Primers for the PCR totalled 60 Vbeta and 13 Jbeta. The assay was immunoSEQ multiplex PCR, and TCRdb's table has in-frame clones only and misses some. In the table there are about 100,000 clones, 65% to 90% of which are singletons. The sequence was obtained from a woman aged 70-85 years in good health and CMV-seropositive. Sequenced sample: PBMCs. V gene TRBV7-3 combines with J gene TRBJ2-7; tentative D call: TRBD1 (5 bases). The CDR3 DNA sequence: TGTGCCAGCAGCCCAACAGGATCTGAGCAGTACTTC. Translated: CASSPTGSEQYF.